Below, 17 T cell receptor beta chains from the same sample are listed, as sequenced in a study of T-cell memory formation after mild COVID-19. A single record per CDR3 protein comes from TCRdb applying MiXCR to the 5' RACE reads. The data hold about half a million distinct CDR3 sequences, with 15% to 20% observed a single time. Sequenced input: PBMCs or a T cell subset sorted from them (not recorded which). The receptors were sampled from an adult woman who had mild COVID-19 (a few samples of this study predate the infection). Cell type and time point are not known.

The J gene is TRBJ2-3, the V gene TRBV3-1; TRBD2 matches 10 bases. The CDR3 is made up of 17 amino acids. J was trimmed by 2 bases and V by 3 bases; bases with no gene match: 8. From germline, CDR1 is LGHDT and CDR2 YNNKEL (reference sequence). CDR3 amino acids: CASSQLAGEMVTDTQYF. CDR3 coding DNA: TGTGCCAGCAGCCAGCTAGCGGGGGAGATGGTCACAGATACGCAGTATTTT.

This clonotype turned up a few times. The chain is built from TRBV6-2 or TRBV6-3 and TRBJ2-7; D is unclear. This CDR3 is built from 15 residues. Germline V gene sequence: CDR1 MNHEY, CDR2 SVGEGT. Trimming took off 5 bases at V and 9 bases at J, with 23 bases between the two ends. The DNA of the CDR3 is TGTGCCAGCAGTGAATCAGTCCCAACGTCAACTGGGCAGTACTTC. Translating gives CASSESVPTSTGQYF.

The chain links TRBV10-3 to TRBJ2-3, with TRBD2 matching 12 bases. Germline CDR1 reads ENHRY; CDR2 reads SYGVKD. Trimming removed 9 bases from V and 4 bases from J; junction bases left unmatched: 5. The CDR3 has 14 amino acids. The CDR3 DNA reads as TGTGCCATTTCTAGCGGGGGGGCAGCAGATACGCAGTATTTT. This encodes CAISSGGAADTQYF.

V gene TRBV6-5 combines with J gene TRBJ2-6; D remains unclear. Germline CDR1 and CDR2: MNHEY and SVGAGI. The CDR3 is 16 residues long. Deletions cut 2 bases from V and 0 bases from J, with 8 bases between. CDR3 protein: CASSYAPISGANVLTF. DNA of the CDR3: TGTGCCAGCAGTTACGCTCCGATCTCTGGGGCCAACGTCCTGACTTTC.

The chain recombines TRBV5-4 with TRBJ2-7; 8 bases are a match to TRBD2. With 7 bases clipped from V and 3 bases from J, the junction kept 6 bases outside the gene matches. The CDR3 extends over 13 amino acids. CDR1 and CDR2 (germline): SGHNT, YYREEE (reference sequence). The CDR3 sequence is CASEPGGLYEQYF. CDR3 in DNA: TGTGCCAGCGAACCGGGGGGGCTCTACGAGCAGTACTTC. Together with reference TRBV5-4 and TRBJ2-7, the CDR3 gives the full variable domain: ETGVTQSPTHLIKTRGQQVTLRCSSQSGHNTVSWYQQALGQGPQFIFQYYREEENGRGNFPPRFSGLQFPNYSSELNVNALELDDSALYLCASEPGGLYEQYFGPGTRLTVT.

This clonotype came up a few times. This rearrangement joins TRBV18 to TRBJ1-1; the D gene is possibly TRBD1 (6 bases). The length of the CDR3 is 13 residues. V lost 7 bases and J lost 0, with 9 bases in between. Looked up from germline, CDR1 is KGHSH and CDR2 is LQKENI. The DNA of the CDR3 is TGTGCCAGCTTAGGGGGGTTGAACACTGAAGCTTTCTTT. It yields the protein CASLGGLNTEAFF. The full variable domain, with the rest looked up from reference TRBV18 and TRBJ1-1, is NAGVMQNPRHLVRRRGQEARLRCSPMKGHSHVYWYRQLPEEGLKFMVYLQKENIIDESGMPKERFSAEFPKEGPSILRIQQVVRGDSAAYFCASLGGLNTEAFFGQGTRLTVV.

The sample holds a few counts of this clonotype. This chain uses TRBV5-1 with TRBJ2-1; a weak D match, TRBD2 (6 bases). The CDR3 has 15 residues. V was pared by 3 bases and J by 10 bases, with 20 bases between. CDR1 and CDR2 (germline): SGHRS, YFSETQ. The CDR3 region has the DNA TGCGCCAGCAGCTCACCTAGCGTTCATTCCTCCGAGCAGTTCTTC. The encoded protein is CASSSPSVHSSEQFF.

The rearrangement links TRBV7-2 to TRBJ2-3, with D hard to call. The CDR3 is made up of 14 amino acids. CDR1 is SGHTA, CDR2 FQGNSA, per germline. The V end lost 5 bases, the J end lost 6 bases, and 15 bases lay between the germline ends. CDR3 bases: TGTGCCAGCAGCACCACACTGCAGTATGATACGCAGTATTTT. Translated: CASSTTLQYDTQYF.

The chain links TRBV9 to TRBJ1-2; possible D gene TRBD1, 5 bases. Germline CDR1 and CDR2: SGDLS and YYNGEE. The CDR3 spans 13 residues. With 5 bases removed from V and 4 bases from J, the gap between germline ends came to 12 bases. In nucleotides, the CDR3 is TGTGCCAGCAGTGGGACGGGGGGCTATGGCTACACCTTC. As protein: CASSGTGGYGYTF. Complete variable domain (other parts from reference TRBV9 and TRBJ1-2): DSGVTQTPKHLITATGQRVTLRCSPRSGDLSVYWYQQSLDQGLQFLIQYYNGEERAKGNILERFSAQQFPDLHSELNLSSLELGDSALYFCASSGTGGYGYTFGSGTRLTVV.

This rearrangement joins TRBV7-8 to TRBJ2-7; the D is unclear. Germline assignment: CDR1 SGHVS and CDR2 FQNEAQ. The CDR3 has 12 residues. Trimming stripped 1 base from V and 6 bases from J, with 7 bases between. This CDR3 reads CASSLDVFEQYF. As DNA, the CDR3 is TGTGCCAGCAGCTTAGACGTGTTCGAGCAGTACTTC.

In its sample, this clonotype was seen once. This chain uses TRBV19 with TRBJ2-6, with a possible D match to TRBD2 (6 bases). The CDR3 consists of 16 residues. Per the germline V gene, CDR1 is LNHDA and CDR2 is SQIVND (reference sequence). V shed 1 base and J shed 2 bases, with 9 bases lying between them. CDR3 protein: CASSIVGGTGANVLTF. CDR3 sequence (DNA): TGTGCCAGTAGTATAGTTGGAGGGACTGGGGCCAACGTCCTGACTTTC.

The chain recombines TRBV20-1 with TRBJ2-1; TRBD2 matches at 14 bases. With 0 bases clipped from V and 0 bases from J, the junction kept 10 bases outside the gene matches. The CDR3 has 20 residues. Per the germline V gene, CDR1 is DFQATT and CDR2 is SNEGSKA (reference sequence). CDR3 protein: CSARDRTSGGLFSSYNEQFF. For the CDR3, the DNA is TGCAGTGCTAGAGATCGGACTAGCGGGGGGCTCTTCAGCTCCTACAATGAGCAGTTCTTC.

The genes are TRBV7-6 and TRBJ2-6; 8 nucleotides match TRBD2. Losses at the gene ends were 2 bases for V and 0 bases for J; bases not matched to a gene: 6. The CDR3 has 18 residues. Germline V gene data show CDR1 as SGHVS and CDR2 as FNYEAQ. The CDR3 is CASSLSPGGSSGANVLTF. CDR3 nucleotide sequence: TGTGCCAGCAGCTTATCCCCGGGAGGGAGCTCTGGGGCCAACGTCCTGACTTTC.

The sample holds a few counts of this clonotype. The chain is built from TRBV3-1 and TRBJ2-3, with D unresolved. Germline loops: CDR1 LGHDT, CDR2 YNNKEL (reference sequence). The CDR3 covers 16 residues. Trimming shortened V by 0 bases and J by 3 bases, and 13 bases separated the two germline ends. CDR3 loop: CASSQDFRARTDTQYF. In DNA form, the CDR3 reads TGTGCCAGCAGCCAAGATTTTCGGGCTAGAACAGATACGCAGTATTTT.

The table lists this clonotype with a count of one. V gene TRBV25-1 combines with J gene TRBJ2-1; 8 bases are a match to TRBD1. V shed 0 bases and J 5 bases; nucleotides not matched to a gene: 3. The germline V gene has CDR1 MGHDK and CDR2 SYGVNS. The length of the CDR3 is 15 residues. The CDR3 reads CASSEYTGGNNEQFF. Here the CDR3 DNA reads TGTGCCAGCAGTGAATATACAGGGGGTAACAATGAGCAGTTCTTC.

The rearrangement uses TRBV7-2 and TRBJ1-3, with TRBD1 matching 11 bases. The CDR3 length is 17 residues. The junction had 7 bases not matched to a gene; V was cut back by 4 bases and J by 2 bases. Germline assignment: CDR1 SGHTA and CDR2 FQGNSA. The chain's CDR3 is CASSSIRGQGAGNTIYF. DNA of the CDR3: TGTGCCAGCAGCTCGATAAGGGGACAGGGGGCTGGAAACACCATATATTTT.

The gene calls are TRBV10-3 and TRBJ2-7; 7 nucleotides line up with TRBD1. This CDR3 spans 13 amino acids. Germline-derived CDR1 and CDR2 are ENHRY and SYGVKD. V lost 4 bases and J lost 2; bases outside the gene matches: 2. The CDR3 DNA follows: TGTGCCATCAGTGTGGGACAGCCCTACGAGCAGTACTTC. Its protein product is CAISVGQPYEQYF.